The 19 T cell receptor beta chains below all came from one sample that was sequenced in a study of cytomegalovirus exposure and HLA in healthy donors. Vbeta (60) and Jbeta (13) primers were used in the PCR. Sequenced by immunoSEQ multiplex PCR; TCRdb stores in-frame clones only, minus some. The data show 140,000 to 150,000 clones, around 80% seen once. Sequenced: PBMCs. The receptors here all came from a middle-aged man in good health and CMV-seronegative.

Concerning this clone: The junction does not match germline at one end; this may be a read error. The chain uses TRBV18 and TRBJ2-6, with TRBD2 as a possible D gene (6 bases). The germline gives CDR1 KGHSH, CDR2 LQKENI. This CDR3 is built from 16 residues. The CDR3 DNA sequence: TGTGCCAGCTCACCGGTGGGTCTGGTAGCGGCCAACGGCCTGACTTTC. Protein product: CASSPVGLVAANGLTF.

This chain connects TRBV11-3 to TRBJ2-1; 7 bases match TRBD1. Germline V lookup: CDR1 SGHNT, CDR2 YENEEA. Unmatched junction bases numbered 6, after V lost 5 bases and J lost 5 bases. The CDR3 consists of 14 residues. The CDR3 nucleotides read TGTGCCAGCAGCATCGGTGGGACAGACAATGAGCAGTTCTTC. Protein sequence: CASSIGGTDNEQFF.

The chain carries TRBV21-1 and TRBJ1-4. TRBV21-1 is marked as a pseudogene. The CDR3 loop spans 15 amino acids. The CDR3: CASSKCRATNEKLFF. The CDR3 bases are TGTGCCAGCAGCAAATGTCGTGCAACTAATGAAAAACTGTTTTTT.

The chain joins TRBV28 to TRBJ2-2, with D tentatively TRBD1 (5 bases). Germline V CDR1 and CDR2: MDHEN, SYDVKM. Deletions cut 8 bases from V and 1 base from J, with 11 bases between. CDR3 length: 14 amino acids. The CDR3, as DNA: TGTGCCAGCCGCGACAGAGTGAACACCGGGGAGCTGTTTTTT. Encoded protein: CASRDRVNTGELFF.

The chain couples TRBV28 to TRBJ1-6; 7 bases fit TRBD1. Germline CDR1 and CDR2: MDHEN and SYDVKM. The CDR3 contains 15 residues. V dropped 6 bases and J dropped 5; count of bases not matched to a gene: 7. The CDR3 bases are TGTGCCAGCAGCCTGACAGGGACGAATAATTCACCCCTCCACTTT. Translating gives CASSLTGTNNSPLHF.

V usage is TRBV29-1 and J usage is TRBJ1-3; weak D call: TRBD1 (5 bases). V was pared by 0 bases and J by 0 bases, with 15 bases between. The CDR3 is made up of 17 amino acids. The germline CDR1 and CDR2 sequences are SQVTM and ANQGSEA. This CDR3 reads CSVEEGGRESSGNTIYF. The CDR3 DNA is TGCAGCGTTGAAGAGGGAGGCAGGGAAAGCTCTGGAAACACCATATATTTT.

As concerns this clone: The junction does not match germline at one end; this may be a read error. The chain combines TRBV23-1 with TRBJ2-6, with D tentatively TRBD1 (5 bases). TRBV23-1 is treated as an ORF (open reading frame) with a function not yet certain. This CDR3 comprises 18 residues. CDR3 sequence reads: CASSQCTSRGSGANGLTF. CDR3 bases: TGCGCCAGCAGTCAATGTACCAGTAGGGGTTCTGGGGCCAACGGCCTGACTTTC.

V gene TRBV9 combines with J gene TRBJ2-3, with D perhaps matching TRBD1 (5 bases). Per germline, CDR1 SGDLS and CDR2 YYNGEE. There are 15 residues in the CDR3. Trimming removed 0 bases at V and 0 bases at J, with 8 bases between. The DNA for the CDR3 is TGTGCCAGCAGCGTAGAGGCAGGGAGCACAGATACGCAGTATTTT. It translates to CASSVEAGSTDTQYF.

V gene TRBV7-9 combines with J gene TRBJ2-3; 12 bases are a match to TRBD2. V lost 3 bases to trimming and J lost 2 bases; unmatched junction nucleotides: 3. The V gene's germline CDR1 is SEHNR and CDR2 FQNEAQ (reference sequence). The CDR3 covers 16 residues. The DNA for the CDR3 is TGTGCCAGCAGCTTCCTAGCGGGAGGGAACACAGATACGCAGTATTTT. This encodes CASSFLAGGNTDTQYF. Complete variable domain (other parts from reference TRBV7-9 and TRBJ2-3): DTGVSQNPRHKITKRGQNVTFRCDPISEHNRLYWYRQTLGQGPEFLTYFQNEAQLEKSRLLSDRFSAERPKGSFSTLEIQRTEQGDSAMYLCASSFLAGGNTDTQYFGPGTRLTVL.

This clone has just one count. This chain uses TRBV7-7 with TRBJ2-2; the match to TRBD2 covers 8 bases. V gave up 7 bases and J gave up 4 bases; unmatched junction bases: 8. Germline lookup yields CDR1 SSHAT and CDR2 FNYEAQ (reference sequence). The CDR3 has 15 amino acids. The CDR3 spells CASTGSGRSTGELFF. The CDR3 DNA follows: TGTGCCAGCACGGGGAGCGGGAGATCCACCGGGGAGCTGTTTTTT. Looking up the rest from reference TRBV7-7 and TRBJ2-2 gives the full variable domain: GAGVSQSPRYKVTKRGQDVTLRCDPISSHATLYWYQQALGQGPEFLTYFNYEAQPDKSGLPSDRFSAERPEGSISTLTIQRTEQRDSAMYRCASTGSGRSTGELFFGEGSRLTVL.

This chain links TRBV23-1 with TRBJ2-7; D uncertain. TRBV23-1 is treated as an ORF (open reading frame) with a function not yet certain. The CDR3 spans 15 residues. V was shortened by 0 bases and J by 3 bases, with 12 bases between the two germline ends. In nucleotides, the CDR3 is TGCGCCAGCAGTCAATCTCGGAGACCACGCTACGAGCAGTACTTC. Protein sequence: CASSQSRRPRYEQYF.

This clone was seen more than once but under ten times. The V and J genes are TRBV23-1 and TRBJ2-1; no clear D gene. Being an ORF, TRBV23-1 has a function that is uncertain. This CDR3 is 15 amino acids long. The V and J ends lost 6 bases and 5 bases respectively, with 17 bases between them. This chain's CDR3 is CASRPPFITHNEQFF. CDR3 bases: TGCGCCAGCAGACCTCCCTTCATAACTCACAATGAGCAGTTCTTC.

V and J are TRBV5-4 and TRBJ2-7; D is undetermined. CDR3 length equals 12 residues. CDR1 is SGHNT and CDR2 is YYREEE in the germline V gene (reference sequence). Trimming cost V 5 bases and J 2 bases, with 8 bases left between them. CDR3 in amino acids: CASSLEAYEQYF. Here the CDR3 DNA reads TGTGCCAGCAGTTTAGAGGCCTACGAGCAGTACTTC.

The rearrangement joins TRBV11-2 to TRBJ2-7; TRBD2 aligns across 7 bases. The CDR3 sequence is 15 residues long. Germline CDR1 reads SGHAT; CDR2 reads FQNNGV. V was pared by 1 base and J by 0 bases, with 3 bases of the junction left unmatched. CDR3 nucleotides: TGTGCCAGCAGCTTAGGGGAGGGGTACTCCTACGAGCAGTACTTC. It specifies CASSLGEGYSYEQYF. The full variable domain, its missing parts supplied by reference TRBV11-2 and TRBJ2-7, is EAGVAQSPRYKIIEKRQSVAFWCNPISGHATLYWYQQILGQGPKLLIQFQNNGVVDDSQLPKDRFSAERLKGVDSTLKIQPAKLEDSAVYLCASSLGEGYSYEQYFGPGTRLTVT.

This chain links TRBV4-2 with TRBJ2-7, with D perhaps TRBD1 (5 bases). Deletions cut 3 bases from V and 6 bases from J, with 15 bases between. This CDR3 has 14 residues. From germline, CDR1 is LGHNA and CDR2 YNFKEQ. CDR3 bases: TGTGCCAGCAGCCATCCACAGGCCCCTTCCGAGCAGTACTTC. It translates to CASSHPQAPSEQYF.

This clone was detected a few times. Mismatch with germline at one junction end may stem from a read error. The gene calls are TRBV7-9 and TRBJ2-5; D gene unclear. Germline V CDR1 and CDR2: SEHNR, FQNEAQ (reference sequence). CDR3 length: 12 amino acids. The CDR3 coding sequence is TGTTCCAGCAGCATTAACCGGGAGACCCAGTACTTC. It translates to CSSSINRETQYF.

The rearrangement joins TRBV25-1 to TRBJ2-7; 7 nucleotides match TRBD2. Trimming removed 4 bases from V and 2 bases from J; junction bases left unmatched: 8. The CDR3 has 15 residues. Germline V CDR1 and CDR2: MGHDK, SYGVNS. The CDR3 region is CASSVGDGRTYEQYF. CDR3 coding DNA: TGTGCCAGCAGTGTAGGAGACGGGAGGACCTACGAGCAGTACTTC.

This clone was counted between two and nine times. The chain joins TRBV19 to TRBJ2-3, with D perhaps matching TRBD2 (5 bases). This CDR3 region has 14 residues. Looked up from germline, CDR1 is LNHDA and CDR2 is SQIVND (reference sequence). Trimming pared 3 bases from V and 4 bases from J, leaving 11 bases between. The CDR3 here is CASSIGGLPDTQYF. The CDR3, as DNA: TGTGCCAGTAGTATCGGAGGTCTCCCAGATACGCAGTATTTT.

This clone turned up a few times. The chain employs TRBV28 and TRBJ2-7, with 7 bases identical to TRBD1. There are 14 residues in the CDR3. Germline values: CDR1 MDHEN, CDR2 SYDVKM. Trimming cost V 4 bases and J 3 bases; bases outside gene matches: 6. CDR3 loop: CASSSTRTGYEQYF. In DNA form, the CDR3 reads TGTGCCAGCAGTTCGACCCGGACAGGCTACGAGCAGTACTTC.